The subject of this entry is one T cell receptor beta chain. Its target antigen remains unknown. Qualities for individual bases were not recorded, and no much larger clone is one base off. This sample is part of a study of PD-1 blockade in classical Hodgkin lymphoma (dated by TCRdb to the early 2020s). A note on the overall study: Nivolumab dosing was 3 mg/kg intravenously every 2 weeks, continuing until either disease progression or unacceptable toxicity. The study used TCR beta sequencing and CyTOF to define a peripheral blood immune signature of response to PD-1 blockade in classical Hodgkin lymphoma. General findings and caveats noted by the study authors: The study was limited to a single clinical trial cohort, and causes of repertoire differences, possibly disease activity or prior therapy, remained undefined. Lower diversity was observed in patients in whom nivolumab was started less than 1 year after ASCT, and these patients were excluded from later analyses so that confounding by immune reconstitution would be avoided. Newly diagnosed patients were reported to have lower baseline TCR diversity than healthy donors, and relapsed/refractory patients were reported to have lower baseline TCR diversity still. Trial patients achieving complete response had baseline diversity similar to newly diagnosed patients, whereas partial responders and progressors had significantly lower diversity. A significant rise by C4D1 was seen in CD4+ but not CD8+ TCR diversity (p=0.0027 vs p=0.16), with the rise being most apparent in complete responders (p=0.02).

Genomic DNA was isolated using the Qiagen DNeasy kit from unsorted PBMCs as well as from negatively selected CD4+ and CD8+ fractions. Amplification of TCR beta CDR3 regions was done by immunoSEQ multiplex PCR with primers that anneal to V and J segments. A synthetic immune receptor repertoire was used to minimize amplification bias, and remaining bias was computationally removed after sequencing. In the source study's methods: Custom Python scripts were used to quantify repertoire diversity as the Shannon entropy index. The unsorted, CD4+ and CD8+ repertoires were each analyzed separately, with the exception of combined analyses, where CD4+ and CD8+ sequences were merged in silico. A clone was considered expanded if an increase in frequency of at least 2-fold after treatment relative to C1D1 was found, and a pseudocount of 0.5 was applied to clones undetected at baseline. Singleton clones were defined as clones with 0 or 1 copy at C1D1, and non-singleton clones were defined as clones with 2 or more copies. By matching protein sequences in sorted samples from the same patient, clones expanded in unsorted samples were annotated as CD4+, CD8+ or unknown. Wilcoxon tests on paired samples were used to test diversity changes from C1D1 to C4D1. TCRdb retrieved this table from immuneACCESS and kept in-frame rearrangements only. Not all clones are present; in checked studies, unresolved V genes account for under half, and no reason is known for the remainder. The V and J calls and clone size come from that table; D and trimming were worked out from the DNA. The sample yields about 100,000 clones; around 89% were counted once. Clones ranked in the top ten supply 6.6% of the sample.

Interpreted using the paper, the time point label stands for: cycle 2 day 1 (C2D1) of nivolumab. Every trial patient had relapsed after autologous stem cell transplantation, and cohorts A, B and C differed in prior brentuximab vedotin exposure. The trial cohort was composed of under 70 patients with relapsed/refractory classical Hodgkin lymphoma, for whom complete response, partial response or progressive disease was recorded as best overall response. In the multi-cohort phase II CheckMate 205 trial, trial patients received single-agent nivolumab. An independent review committee assessed best overall response by applying the 2007 International Working Group response criteria. Trial PBMCs were collected just before the start of nivolumab (C1D1) and during therapy at cycle 2 day 1 and cycle 4 day 1. Peripheral blood was collected in 8 mL Vacutainer Cell Preparation Tubes, from which PBMCs were isolated by centrifugation and then cryopreserved.

CDR1 is given as LNHDA and CDR2 as SQIVND, both from the germline V gene (reference sequence). Unmatched junction bases come to 6, with V trimmed by 6 bases and J by 4 bases. The CDR3 sequence holds 15 residues, the cysteine and phenylalanine included. The only DNA kept is the CDR3, 45 bases in frame from the first base. The chain uses TRBV19 and TRBJ2-1, with 10 middle bases fitting TRBD1. This TCR was sampled from a human donor with classical Hodgkin lymphoma. This specimen was peripheral blood mononuclear cells (PBMCs), taken before the second cycle of nivolumab. For the CDR3, the sequence is CASRLTGGFYNEQFF. The DNA reads as follows: TGTGCCAGTAGGCTGACAGGGGGCTTTTACAATGAGCAGTTCTTC.